These 18 T cell receptor beta chains were sequenced from one sample in a study of blood T cells in healthy people across ages. Primers used in a second PCR of roughly 6 to 11 cycles were a sample-barcoded 5' primer and a J-beta primer mix. TCRdb reanalysed the 5' RACE reads using MiXCR and keeps one entry per CDR3 protein. The sample consists of roughly 800,000 distinct CDR3 sequences, 55% to 70% of them appearing once. The specimen sequenced was blood. Receptors were obtained from a man between 25 and 39 years old in good health.

This sequence joins TRBV14 and TRBJ2-7, with no clear D. CDR1 and CDR2 (germline): SGHDN, FVKESK. The V end lost 0 bases, the J end lost 0 bases, and 12 bases lay between the germline ends. The CDR3 is 16 residues long. Here the CDR3 reads CASSQDVVLSSYEQYF. In nucleotides, the CDR3 is TGTGCCAGCAGCCAAGATGTAGTCCTGAGCTCCTACGAGCAGTACTTC.

A single count supports this clonotype. The junction departs from germline at one end; a sequencing error may be responsible. The gene calls are TRBV28 and TRBJ1-2, with 8 bases matching TRBD1. CDR1 and CDR2 from the germline V gene are MDHEN and SYDVKM. This CDR3 region has 15 residues. This chain's CDR3 is CASAGRGLSNYGYTF. CDR3 nucleotide sequence: TGCGCCAGCGCTGGCAGGGGGCTCTCAAACTATGGCTACACCTTC.

This clonotype turned up a few times. The V call is TRBV29-1, the J call TRBJ2-5; TRBD2 agrees at 13 bases. V was clipped by 6 bases and J by 5 bases; unmatched bases: 9. Germline loops: CDR1 SQVTM, CDR2 ANQGSEA. The CDR3 totals 15 residues. The CDR3 coding sequence is TGCAGCGTCACGGGACTAGCGGGAAGTACGGAGACCCAGTACTTC. This sequence encodes CSVTGLAGSTETQYF.

Turning to this clonotype: Sequence at one end of the junction differs from germline and may be a read error. The chain has TRBV12-3 or TRBV12-4 and TRBJ1-2, with a possible D match to TRBD1 (5 bases). The CDR3 spans 12 residues. Here the CDR3 reads CTSSSKGYGYTF. CDR3 coding DNA: TGTACCAGCAGTTCAAAGGGGTATGGCTACACCTTC.

The CDR3 nucleotides are TGCAGTGCTCACACAAGACAGCCGCGAAACACTGAAGCTTTCTTT. Translating gives CSAHTRQPRNTEAFF. The chain recombines TRBV20-1 with TRBJ1-1; D possibly corresponds to TRBD1 (5 bases). Germline lookup yields CDR1 DFQATT and CDR2 SNEGSKA (reference sequence). The V and J ends lost 5 bases and 2 bases respectively, with 18 bases between them. This CDR3 is 15 amino acids long.

V and J are TRBV7-9 and TRBJ2-5; 7 bases align to TRBD2. The DNA matches TRBJ2-7 better at its end, which makes the J call doubtful. CDR3 size: 16 residues. The germline CDR1 and CDR2 sequences are SEHNR and FQNEAQ (reference sequence). CDR3 DNA: TGTGCCAGCAGCCCCATATTTGTGTTGGGACTATACGAGCAGTACTTC. Translated, it gives CASSPIFVLGLYEQYF.

The DNA for the CDR3 is TGTGCCAGCAGCTTAGCGGGGACTAGCGGGGGGTACAATGAGCAGTTCTTC. As protein: CASSLAGTSGGYNEQFF. J is TRBJ2-1 and V is TRBV7-2, with 15 nucleotides matching TRBD2. The CDR3 sequence is 17 residues long. CDR1 and CDR2 (germline): SGHTA, FQGNSA. The V segment lost 0 bases and the J segment 4 bases; nucleotides outside the gene matches: 1. The variable domain in full, with the rest retrieved from reference TRBV7-2 and TRBJ2-1, is GAGVSQSPSNKVTEKGKDVELRCDPISGHTALYWYRQSLGQGLEFLIYFQGNSAPDKSGLPSDRFSAERTGGSVSTLTIQRTQQEDSAVYLCASSLAGTSGGYNEQFFGPGTRLTVL.

In its sample, this clonotype was seen a few times. This chain joins TRBV5-1 and TRBJ2-6; tentatively, D is TRBD1 (6 bases). CDR1 is SGHRS and CDR2 is YFSETQ in the germline V gene. V was cut by 4 bases and J by 4 bases, with 15 bases left in between. This CDR3 comprises 16 residues. CDR3 bases: TGCGCCAGCAGCCAAGTAACAGGGTCCGGGGCCAACGTCCTGACTTTC. It encodes CASSQVTGSGANVLTF.

The chain employs TRBV20-1 and TRBJ2-3, with 9 bases matching TRBD1. Germline-derived CDR1 and CDR2 are DFQATT and SNEGSKA (reference sequence). This CDR3 spans 17 amino acids. The V and J ends lost 0 bases and 6 bases, in that order; junction bases with no gene match: 13. In DNA form, the CDR3 reads TGCAGTGCTAGAGATCCTACCGGGACAGGGATTTTTGATACGCAGTATTTT. It is translated as CSARDPTGTGIFDTQYF.

This rearrangement joins TRBV4-2 to TRBJ2-7; D gene unclear. Trimming took 0 bases from V and 3 from J, leaving 9 bases between them. CDR1 is LGHNA and CDR2 is YNFKEQ in the germline V gene. The CDR3 is 14 amino acids. For the CDR3, the DNA is TGTGCCAGCAGCCAAGAAAGGAGATTCTACGAGCAGTACTTC. Its protein is CASSQERRFYEQYF.

The chain combines TRBV6-5 with TRBJ1-1; unclear D gene. V shed 4 bases and J shed 1 base, with 13 bases lying between them. The CDR3 sequence is 15 residues long. Germline V lookup: CDR1 MNHEY, CDR2 SVGAGI. The CDR3 sequence: CASSLKWMRNTEAFF. The CDR3 DNA reads as TGTGCCAGCAGTTTAAAATGGATGAGGAACACTGAAGCTTTCTTT.

This chain uses TRBV4-3 with TRBJ2-1; D remains ambiguous. Germline V gene lookup returns CDR1 LGHNA and CDR2 YSLEER. This CDR3 has 16 amino acids. V dropped 4 bases and J dropped 0 bases, with 13 bases sitting between them. CDR3 region: CASSLEKALSYNEQFF. In DNA form, the CDR3 reads TGCGCCAGCAGCCTCGAAAAAGCCCTCTCCTACAATGAGCAGTTCTTC.

J is TRBJ2-5 and V is TRBV5-1, with D hard to call. Per germline, CDR1 SGHRS and CDR2 YFSETQ. This CDR3 is 13 amino acids long. The V gene lost 4 bases and the J gene lost 5 bases, with 12 bases spanning the gap. CDR3 in DNA: TGCGCCAGCAGCGTGGAGTACCGGGAGACCCAGTACTTC. It encodes CASSVEYRETQYF.

This clonotype was recorded once. This chain joins TRBV20-1 and TRBJ2-1, with 11 bases lining up with TRBD2. With the DNA end fitting TRBJ2-7 better, the J assignment may be wrong. The CDR3 spans 15 residues. Per the germline V gene, CDR1 is DFQATT and CDR2 is SNEGSKA (reference sequence). CDR3 bases: TGCAGTGCCAGGGGGCCGGGACTAGCGGACAATGAGCAGTACTTC. Protein: CSARGPGLADNEQYF.

There are a few counts of this clonotype. The gene calls are TRBV27 and TRBJ2-2; D gene uncertain. Trimming removed 3 bases at V and 7 bases at J, with 6 bases between. The CDR3 is made up of 12 amino acids. CDR1 and CDR2 from the germline V gene are MNHEY and SMNVEV (reference sequence). Written as DNA, the CDR3 is TGTGCCAGCAGTTTCGGTGGCGGGGAGCTGTTTTTT. This sequence encodes CASSFGGGELFF.

This clonotype was observed many times. The rearrangement joins TRBV5-1 to TRBJ2-5; TRBD1 or TRBD2 may be the D gene (5 bases each). CDR1 is SGHRS and CDR2 is YFSETQ in the germline V gene. Trimming shortened V by 4 bases and J by 4 bases, and 14 bases separated the two germline ends. The length of the CDR3 is 14 residues. The CDR3 DNA is TGCGCCAGCAGCGGGGACGGCCCTAGAGAGACCCAGTACTTC. Protein: CASSGDGPRETQYF.

The gene calls are TRBV6-2 or TRBV6-3 and TRBJ1-1; the match to TRBD1 covers 8 bases. The CDR3 is made up of 16 amino acids. In germline, CDR1 is MNHEY, CDR2 SVGEGT. J lost 3 bases, V lost 6 bases, and 12 bases had no gene match. The CDR3 sequence is CASRLSQGEKDTEAFF. DNA of the CDR3: TGTGCCAGCAGGCTATCACAGGGGGAGAAGGACACTGAAGCTTTCTTT.

This chain links TRBV10-3 with TRBJ1-5; possible D gene TRBD1, 6 bases. CDR3 length: 13 amino acids. The V end lost 4 bases, the J end lost 9 bases, and 13 bases lay between the germline ends. CDR1 is ENHRY and CDR2 is SYGVKD in the germline V gene. CDR3 nucleotide sequence: TGTGCCATCAGTGGTAACAGGGTGCGGCCCCAGCATTTT. Its translation is CAISGNRVRPQHF.